The entry below describes one T cell receptor beta chain. The target antigen is unknown. This sample is drawn from a study of T cells in women clearing cervical HPV infection. Study as a whole: Blood came at first lesion visit for cases, post-clearance for controls. Regarding the study as a whole: It is unknown whether associations predate infection; no effector/memory or HPV-specific sorting.

TCRdb's copy holds only in-frame clones and misses some; the assay was immunoSEQ multiplex PCR. The table gives 39,000 or so clones; the top ten clones make up around 6.4% of it. The sequence derives from a woman between 18 and 70 years old with a cervical HPV16 infection that either progressed to CIN3+ or cleared (not recorded which). Sequencing was carried out using blood buffy coat.

The sequenced part of the CDR3 DNA is TGCAGTGCCCAGGGACAAACCTACAATGAG. Residues: CSAQGQTYNE. The whole CDR3 is CSAQGQTYNEQFF. This chain joins TRBV20-1 and TRBJ2-1, with D tentatively TRBD1 (6 bases). The sequenced fragment ends 3 residues before the CDR3 boundary, so the rest is inferred from the germline J gene. The V end was cut by 6 bases, the J end by 2 bases, with 11 bases between. The germline gives CDR1 DFQATT, CDR2 SNEGSKA (reference sequence). The length of the CDR3 is 13 residues.